The 23 T cell receptor beta chains given below trace back to one sample, sequenced in a study of blood T cell repertoires in COVID-19. The assay was immunoSEQ multiplex PCR, and TCRdb's table has in-frame clones only and misses some. The table has more than 300,000 clones, about nine tenths seen once. The specimen was peripheral blood. The receptor source for this set is a woman between 50 and 59 years old with COVID-19, enrolled during active disease.

The chain employs TRBV29-1 and TRBJ2-2, with 9 bases lining up with TRBD1. The junction had 3 bases not matched to a gene; V was cut back by 3 bases and J by 1 base. CDR1 and CDR2 from the germline V gene are SQVTM and ANQGSEA. The CDR3 consists of 15 residues. CDR3 DNA sequence: TGCAGCGTTGAGGACAGGGGTCTGAACACCGGGGAGCTGTTTTTT. It specifies CSVEDRGLNTGELFF.

This chain links TRBV5-6 with TRBJ2-6; a possible D gene is TRBD2 (5 bases). V was trimmed by 1 base and J by 0 bases, leaving 8 bases between them. Germline CDR1 SGHDT, CDR2 YYEEEE. The CDR3 is made up of 16 amino acids. The CDR3 coding sequence is TGTGCCAGCAGCTTGCTTGCGGGCTCTGGGGCCAACGTCCTGACTTTC. This gives the protein CASSLLAGSGANVLTF.

The chain combines TRBV10-3 with TRBJ1-2, with 7 bases fitting TRBD1. CDR1 is ENHRY, CDR2 SYGVKD, per germline. The junction had 11 bases not matched to a gene; V was cut back by 10 bases and J by 3 bases. The CDR3 length is 14 residues. DNA for the CDR3: TGTGCCACTTACCAGACAGGGATGGACTATGGCTACACCTTC. Translating it yields CATYQTGMDYGYTF.

The gene calls are TRBV9 and TRBJ1-3; D not certain. The CDR3 is 15 amino acids. V was shortened by 0 bases and J by 0 bases, with 7 bases between the two germline ends. The V gene's germline CDR1 is SGDLS and CDR2 YYNGEE. The CDR3 sequence is CASSVGRVSGNTIYF. DNA of the CDR3: TGTGCCAGCAGCGTAGGTCGTGTCTCTGGAAACACCATATATTTT.

The J gene is TRBJ2-1, the V gene TRBV24-1; TRBD2 might be the D (5 bases). Germline assignment: CDR1 KGHDR and CDR2 SFDVKD. The CDR3 covers 16 residues. V was trimmed by 1 base and J by 12 bases, leaving 21 bases between them. CDR3 residues: CATSDFKSGPARAQFF. DNA of the CDR3: TGTGCCACCAGTGATTTTAAAAGCGGCCCTGCCCGAGCGCAGTTCTTC.

This sequence joins TRBV24-1 and TRBJ2-1; 9 bases match TRBD2. J was trimmed by 10 bases and V by 4 bases; bases with no gene match: 13. The CDR3 sequence is 16 residues long. CDR1 KGHDR and CDR2 SFDVKD come from the germline V gene. CDR3 nucleotide sequence: TGTGCCACCAGTGAAAGTAGCGGGGGAGTTCTCTCCGAGCAGTTCTTC. This translates into CATSESSGGVLSEQFF.

The rearrangement uses TRBV7-2 and TRBJ2-1; 9 nucleotides agree with TRBD2. The CDR3 runs to 15 residues. Per the germline V gene, CDR1 is SGHTA and CDR2 is FQGNSA. V lost 2 bases, J lost 5 bases, and 4 bases stayed unmatched. The CDR3, as DNA: TGTGCCAGCAGCTTAAGACTAGCGGACCACAATGAGCAGTTCTTC. It translates to CASSLRLADHNEQFF.

The chain employs TRBV30 and TRBJ1-3; 7 bases agree with TRBD1. CDR3 length equals 14 residues. Per germline, CDR1 GTSNPN and CDR2 SVGIG (reference sequence). The junction had 2 bases not matched to a gene; V was cut back by 3 bases and J by 0 bases. CDR3 bases: TGTGCCTGGAGCTCAGGGGGCTCTGGAAACACCATATATTTT. It yields the protein CAWSSGGSGNTIYF.

The V and J genes are TRBV18 and TRBJ1-3; TRBD1 is a possible D gene (5 bases). The CDR3 is 12 amino acids. From germline, CDR1 is KGHSH and CDR2 LQKENI. V gave up 3 bases and J gave up 9 bases, with 9 bases separating them. The CDR3 loop reads CASSPPGGTIYF. The CDR3 DNA is TGTGCCAGCTCACCGCCCGGGGGCACCATATATTTT.

The chain combines TRBV11-2 with TRBJ2-7, with D hard to call. Germline values: CDR1 SGHAT, CDR2 FQNNGV. The CDR3 runs 13 residues. The ends were cut back, 1 base at V and 6 bases at J, with 10 bases in the middle. The CDR3 spells CASSLGLAIEQYF. In DNA form, the CDR3 reads TGTGCCAGCAGCTTAGGTTTAGCCATCGAGCAGTACTTC. The full variable domain, in which reference TRBV11-2 and TRBJ2-7 provide the parts outside the CDR3, is EAGVAQSPRYKIIEKRQSVAFWCNPISGHATLYWYQQILGQGPKLLIQFQNNGVVDDSQLPKDRFSAERLKGVDSTLKIQPAKLEDSAVYLCASSLGLAIEQYFGPGTRLTVT.

The J gene is TRBJ1-2, the V gene TRBV29-1, with TRBD1 matching over 11 bases. V lost 7 bases, J lost 7 bases, and 8 bases stayed unmatched. The germline gives CDR1 SQVTM, CDR2 ANQGSEA. The CDR3 covers 13 residues. The DNA for the CDR3 is TGCAGCGCCCGGACAGGGGGCCTTTTTGGCTACACCTTC. Translation: CSARTGGLFGYTF.

The chain employs TRBV7-9 and TRBJ1-2; a weak D match, TRBD1 (6 bases). Germline V gives CDR1 SEHNR, CDR2 FQNEAQ (reference sequence). With 1 base removed from V and 3 bases from J, the gap between germline ends came to 15 bases. The CDR3 consists of 16 residues. The CDR3 sequence: CASSLDPDRTYYGYTF. The CDR3 DNA reads TGTGCCAGCAGCTTAGACCCCGACAGGACCTACTATGGCTACACCTTC.

The chain combines TRBV27 with TRBJ2-4, with D perhaps matching TRBD1 (5 bases). The germline V and J ends were trimmed by 5 bases and 9 bases, with 17 bases remaining between them. This CDR3 is 14 amino acids long. The germline V gene encodes CDR1 MNHEY and CDR2 SMNVEV (reference sequence). The CDR3 sequence is CASSPGLARGIQYF. The CDR3 bases are TGTGCCAGCAGTCCAGGGTTGGCCCGTGGCATTCAGTACTTC.

V and J are TRBV19 and TRBJ2-7; 8 nucleotides align to TRBD2. V shed 3 bases, J shed 6 bases, and the junction held 7 bases outside the gene matches. The CDR3 has 14 residues. Germline loops: CDR1 LNHDA, CDR2 SQIVND (reference sequence). This chain's CDR3 is CASSIEREKSEQYF. The CDR3 coding sequence is TGTGCCAGTAGTATTGAGCGGGAGAAATCCGAGCAGTACTTC.

The gene calls are TRBV4-1 and TRBJ2-7; possible D gene TRBD1, 5 bases. Trimming left V 1 base short and J 0 bases short, with 10 bases between. The CDR3 is 15 residues long. Germline CDR1 MGHRA, CDR2 YSYEKL. The CDR3 is CASSQVATDSYEQYF. CDR3 in DNA: TGCGCCAGCAGCCAAGTTGCGACAGACTCCTACGAGCAGTACTTC.

CDR3 bases: TGTGCCATCAGTGATACTGGGGTAAGCGGGAGTCGCGAGCAGTACTTC. Translation: CAISDTGVSGSREQYF. The chain links TRBV10-3 to TRBJ2-7; 8 positions agree with TRBD2. J was trimmed by 6 bases and V by 3 bases; bases with no gene match: 13. The CDR3 spans 16 residues. Germline V lookup: CDR1 ENHRY, CDR2 SYGVKD.

The chain links TRBV19 to TRBJ1-5; D is possibly TRBD1 (5 bases). Trimming cost V 10 bases and J 3 bases, with 13 bases left between them. In germline, CDR1 is LNHDA, CDR2 SQIVND (reference sequence). The length of the CDR3 is 13 residues. CDR3 protein: CATAATDNQPQHF. The CDR3 DNA is TGTGCCACGGCTGCGACAGACAATCAGCCCCAGCATTTT.

The chain carries TRBV7-9 and TRBJ2-6; D may be TRBD1 (5 bases). The ends were cut back, 5 bases at V and 0 bases at J, with 11 bases in the middle. CDR3 length: 16 residues. Per the germline V gene, CDR1 is SEHNR and CDR2 is FQNEAQ (reference sequence). The CDR3 reads CASSPNRSSGANVLTF. The CDR3 bases are TGTGCCAGCAGCCCAAACAGGAGCTCTGGGGCCAACGTCCTGACTTTC.

The CDR3 DNA reads TGCGCCAGCAGCCGATCATTGGCTTCTCGGGACTCTGCCTACGAGCAGTACTTC. As protein: CASSRSLASRDSAYEQYF. This chain uses TRBV4-3 with TRBJ2-7; D is possibly TRBD2 (6 bases). With 4 bases removed from V and 2 bases from J, the gap between germline ends came to 24 bases. The germline gives CDR1 LGHNA, CDR2 YSLEER. The CDR3 extends over 18 amino acids.

This sequence joins TRBV6-5 and TRBJ1-4, with 8 bases that match TRBD1. CDR1 and CDR2 (germline): MNHEY, SVGAGI. Trimming at V came to 11 bases and at J to 7 bases, leaving 9 bases not matched to a gene. The CDR3 is made up of 13 amino acids. Here the CDR3 DNA reads TGTGCCGGAACCAGGGGGCTTGGTGAAAAACTGTTTTTT. This gives the protein CAGTRGLGEKLFF.

CDR3 nucleotides: TGTGCCAGCTCACCGAGGGACTCAGCACCCTATGGCTACACCTTC. It is translated as CASSPRDSAPYGYTF. The V call is TRBV18, the J call TRBJ1-2; possible D gene TRBD1, 5 bases. The CDR3 length is 15 residues. V shed 3 bases and J shed 4 bases, with 15 bases lying between them. CDR1 and CDR2 from the germline V gene are KGHSH and LQKENI.

The gene calls are TRBV6-4 and TRBJ2-1, with a possible D match to TRBD2 (6 bases). V lost 0 bases, J lost 2 bases, and 14 bases lay in between. The CDR3 covers 17 residues. Germline V CDR1 and CDR2: MRHNA, SNTAGT. CDR3 loop: CASSDSAGTRAYNEQFF. DNA of the CDR3: TGTGCCAGCAGTGACTCGGCCGGGACTCGAGCCTACAATGAGCAGTTCTTC.

The V call is TRBV30, the J call TRBJ2-1; TRBD1 might be the D (5 bases). Germline V gene lookup returns CDR1 GTSNPN and CDR2 SVGIG (reference sequence). Trimming cost V 0 bases and J 9 bases, with 12 bases left between them. This CDR3 comprises 13 residues. In DNA form, the CDR3 reads TGTGCCTGGAGTGTAGTCGTGGGGCTTGAGCAGTTCTTC. This sequence encodes CAWSVVVGLEQFF.